A selection of T cell receptor beta chains follows, all from one sample in a study of radiation and T cells in renal cell carcinoma. The assay was immunoSEQ multiplex PCR, and TCRdb's table has in-frame clones only and misses some. The sample has some 100,000 clones, 70% to 85% seen once. Sequencing used blood, obtained from a patient whose treatment included radiotherapy and nephrectomy. The receptors were sampled from a man in his 60s with renal cell carcinoma. Each CDR3 is given with its conserved first and last residue. A D gene is named only where the DNA matches it firmly. Clone size is shown for a subset of rows, as once, few, many or a class of expanded clone.

d_call: -; clone_size: -; v_call: TRBV6-5; cdr3_length: 14; j_call: TRBJ1-5; cdr3_aa: CASSYSPVFEPQHF; cdr3_nt: TGTGCCAGCAGTTACTCTCCAGTGTTTGAGCCCCAGCATTTT
d_call: -; clone_size: -; v_call: TRBV5-6; cdr3_length: 16; j_call: TRBJ2-3; cdr3_aa: CASSLVGPDSTDTQYF; cdr3_nt: TGTGCCAGCAGCTTGGTCGGCCCTGACAGCACAGATACGCAGTATTTT
d_call: -; clone_size: -; v_call: TRBV7-9; cdr3_length: 12; j_call: TRBJ2-1; cdr3_aa: CASSLRRDEQFF; cdr3_nt: TGTGCCAGCAGCTTACGGCGGGATGAGCAGTTCTTC
d_call: TRBD1; clone_size: -; v_call: TRBV5-1; cdr3_length: 14; j_call: TRBJ2-1; cdr3_aa: CASSFATGVDEQFF; cdr3_nt: TGCGCCAGCAGCTTCGCGACAGGGGTTGATGAGCAGTTCTTC
d_call: -; clone_size: few; v_call: TRBV5-8; cdr3_length: 13; j_call: TRBJ1-2; cdr3_aa: CASSLSDQGGYTF; cdr3_nt: TGTGCCAGCAGCTTGTCGGACCAGGGTGGCTACACCTTC
d_call: -; clone_size: -; v_call: TRBV19; cdr3_length: 14; j_call: TRBJ1-3; cdr3_aa: CATTRGGSGNTIYF; cdr3_nt: TGTGCCACCACCCGGGGGGGATCTGGAAACACCATATACTTT
d_call: TRBD2; clone_size: -; v_call: TRBV7-3; cdr3_length: 15; j_call: TRBJ2-1; cdr3_aa: CASSPQRETYNEQFF; cdr3_nt: TGTGCCAGCAGCCCGCAGCGGGAGACCTACAATGAGCAGTTCTTC
d_call: -; clone_size: once; v_call: TRBV7-9; cdr3_length: 16; j_call: TRBJ2-1; cdr3_aa: CASSFRQALTYNEQFF; cdr3_nt: TGTGCCAGCAGCTTCAGACAGGCCCTAACCTACAATGAGCAGTTCTTC
d_call: -; clone_size: -; v_call: TRBV10-3; cdr3_length: 13; j_call: TRBJ2-1; cdr3_aa: CAISGGGMNEQFF; cdr3_nt: TGTGCCATCAGTGGAGGTGGAATGAATGAGCAGTTCTTC
d_call: TRBD2; clone_size: once; v_call: TRBV4-1; cdr3_length: 16; j_call: TRBJ2-5; cdr3_aa: CASSQDFSGSRETQYF; cdr3_nt: TGCGCCAGCAGCCAAGATTTTAGCGGGAGTCGAGAGACCCAGTACTTC
d_call: -; clone_size: -; v_call: TRBV6-6; cdr3_length: 12; j_call: TRBJ1-5; cdr3_aa: CASNGGDQPQHF; cdr3_nt: TGTGCCAGCAACGGGGGGGATCAGCCCCAGCATTTT
d_call: -; clone_size: -; v_call: TRBV6-5; cdr3_length: 13; j_call: TRBJ2-2; cdr3_aa: CATGDWNTGELFF; cdr3_nt: TGTGCCACGGGGGACTGGAACACCGGGGAGCTGTTTTTT
d_call: -; clone_size: -; v_call: TRBV28; cdr3_length: 15; j_call: TRBJ2-3; cdr3_aa: CASSAPRKSTDTQYF; cdr3_nt: TGTGCCAGCAGCGCCCCTCGGAAAAGCACAGATACGCAGTATTTT
d_call: -; clone_size: few; v_call: TRBV11-3; cdr3_length: 13; j_call: TRBJ2-1; cdr3_aa: CASSLDNYNEQFF; cdr3_nt: TGTGCCAGCAGCTTAGACAACTACAATGAGCAGTTCTTC
d_call: TRBD1; clone_size: -; v_call: TRBV28; cdr3_length: 17; j_call: TRBJ2-3; cdr3_aa: CASSVLLGGRGTDTQYF; cdr3_nt: TGTGCCAGCAGTGTCCTACTAGGGGGCCGGGGCACAGATACGCAGTATTTT
d_call: -; clone_size: -; v_call: TRBV4-3; cdr3_length: 17; j_call: TRBJ2-3; cdr3_aa: CASSQEKIVGGADTQYF; cdr3_nt: TGCGCCAGCAGCCAAGAAAAAATAGTCGGGGGTGCGGATACGCAGTATTTT
d_call: -; clone_size: -; v_call: TRBV29-1; cdr3_length: 14; j_call: TRBJ1-3; cdr3_aa: CSVVGAGSGNTIYF; cdr3_nt: TGCAGCGTTGTCGGAGCGGGCTCTGGAAACACCATATATTTT
d_call: -; clone_size: -; v_call: TRBV20-1; cdr3_length: 10; j_call: TRBJ1-1; cdr3_aa: CSARRTEAFF; cdr3_nt: TGCAGTGCTAGGCGGACTGAAGCTTTCTTT
d_call: -; clone_size: few; v_call: TRBV27; cdr3_length: 14; j_call: TRBJ1-5; cdr3_aa: CASSLMGSNQPQHF; cdr3_nt: TGTGCCAGCAGTTTAATGGGGAGCAATCAGCCCCAGCATTTT
d_call: -; clone_size: -; v_call: TRBV6-6; cdr3_length: 13; j_call: TRBJ2-1; cdr3_aa: CASSYSPLNEQFF; cdr3_nt: TGTGCCAGCAGTTACTCCCCCTTGAATGAGCAGTTCTTC
d_call: TRBD2; clone_size: -; v_call: TRBV27; cdr3_length: 16; j_call: TRBJ2-2; cdr3_aa: CASSPRLAVNTGELFF; cdr3_nt: TGTGCCAGCAGTCCGAGACTAGCGGTGAACACCGGGGAGCTGTTTTTT
d_call: -; clone_size: -; v_call: TRBV5-1; cdr3_length: 19; j_call: TRBJ2-6; cdr3_aa: CASSLAGRTERSGANVLTF; cdr3_nt: TGCGCCAGCAGCTTGGCGGGGAGGACAGAACGTTCTGGGGCCAACGTCCTGACTTTC
d_call: TRBD2; clone_size: few; v_call: TRBV29-1; cdr3_length: 13; j_call: TRBJ2-3; cdr3_aa: CTSDGREGDTQYF; cdr3_nt: TGCACCTCCGACGGCCGGGAGGGAGATACGCAGTATTTT
d_call: -; clone_size: -; v_call: TRBV6-1; cdr3_length: 17; j_call: TRBJ1-3; cdr3_aa: CASSESPISRSGNTIYF; cdr3_nt: TGTGCCAGCAGTGAATCTCCCATTAGTCGCTCTGGAAACACCATATATTTT
d_call: -; clone_size: -; v_call: TRBV7-2; cdr3_length: 12; j_call: TRBJ2-1; cdr3_aa: CASSLAENEQFF; cdr3_nt: TGTGCCAGCAGCTTAGCGGAAAATGAGCAGTTCTTC
d_call: -; clone_size: -; v_call: TRBV5-4; cdr3_length: 15; j_call: TRBJ1-4; cdr3_aa: CASSADSATNEKLFF; cdr3_nt: TGTGCCAGCAGCGCAGACAGTGCAACTAATGAAAAACTGTTTTTT
d_call: -; clone_size: -; v_call: TRBV5-1; cdr3_length: 19; j_call: TRBJ2-6; cdr3_aa: CASSLRVRGGLLGANVLTF; cdr3_nt: TGCGCCAGCAGCTTGAGGGTTAGAGGGGGTCTCCTCGGGGCCAACGTCCTGACTTTC